The 18 T cell receptor beta chains presented below share a single source sample, sequenced in a study of blood T cell repertoires in COVID-19 (dated by TCRdb to 2019 to 2021). Library generation was performed with the immunoSEQ multiplex PCR assay. TCRdb limited this immuneACCESS table to in-frame rearrangements with V and J called. A share of clones is missing; checked studies link under half to unresolved V genes, and the rest is unexplained. This sample gives under 30,000 clones in total; about 90% of them show up just once. Over 2% of the sample rests with the top ten. The sequenced sample was peripheral blood. Every receptor here comes from a man aged 50 or older with active COVID-19.

The chain joins TRBV15 to TRBJ1-2; perhaps TRBD1 as D (5 bases). Germline V gives CDR1 LNHNV, CDR2 YYDKDF (reference sequence). CDR3 size: 14 residues. V was trimmed by 9 bases and J by 2 bases, leaving 16 bases between them. CDR3 sequence: CATSPGGLNYGYTF. The CDR3 region has the DNA TGTGCCACAAGTCCCGGGGGGTTAAACTATGGCTACACCTTC.

V gene TRBV5-1 combines with J gene TRBJ2-3; D ambiguous. This CDR3 is 14 amino acids long. Germline-derived CDR1 and CDR2 are SGHRS and YFSETQ. Trimming left V 0 bases short and J 0 bases short, with 5 bases between. The CDR3: CASSLALSTDTQYF. The CDR3, as DNA: TGCGCCAGCAGCTTGGCCTTAAGCACAGATACGCAGTATTTT.

This clone was found once. The V and J genes are TRBV3-1 (or the pseudogene TRBV3-2) and TRBJ1-5; D gene uncertain. The CDR3 contains 15 residues. Between the trimmed V and J ends, which lost 0 bases and 6 bases, there was a span of 12 bases. Germline V CDR1 and CDR2: LGHDT, YNNKEL (reference sequence). The CDR3 is CASSQDLGRGQPQHF. The CDR3 DNA sequence: TGTGCCAGCAGCCAAGATCTGGGTAGAGGTCAGCCCCAGCATTTT.

This clone was detected only once. This rearrangement joins TRBV6-5 to TRBJ2-5; no definite D call. Between the trimmed V and J ends, which lost 7 bases and 2 bases, there was a span of 5 bases. The CDR3 consists of 11 residues. Germline V gives CDR1 MNHEY, CDR2 SVGAGI. CDR3 coding DNA: TGTGCCAGCAACCAGCAAGAGACCCAGTACTTC. Protein product: CASNQQETQYF.

The gene calls are TRBV5-1 and TRBJ1-1; tentative D call: TRBD1 (6 bases). Trimming removed 1 base at V and 6 bases at J, with 16 bases between. Germline CDR1 reads SGHRS; CDR2 reads YFSETQ. The CDR3 runs 15 residues. Written as DNA, the CDR3 is TGCGCCAGCAGCTTGATTGGGGGCATCTCTTCTGAAGCTTTCTTT. Protein: CASSLIGGISSEAFF.

This clone was counted once. J is TRBJ2-1 and V is TRBV6-6, with 9 bases matching TRBD2. Germline V lookup: CDR1 MNHNY, CDR2 SVGAGI (reference sequence). The V gene end was trimmed by 8 bases and the J gene end by 2 bases; junction bases not matched to a gene: 1. This CDR3 is 13 amino acids long. The DNA of the CDR3 is TGTGCCAGCGGGACTAGCCCCTACAATGAGCAGTTCTTC. Amino acids: CASGTSPYNEQFF.

This clone is a singleton in its sample. The chain carries TRBV6-5 and TRBJ1-1; D ambiguous. The length of the CDR3 is 15 residues. The germline V gene encodes CDR1 MNHEY and CDR2 SVGAGI. The V gene lost 0 bases and the J gene lost 5 bases, with 13 bases spanning the gap. In DNA, the CDR3 is TGTGCCAGCAGTTACTCGAACGGCGGCGGGACTGAAGCTTTCTTT. It encodes CASSYSNGGGTEAFF.

V and J are TRBV9 and TRBJ2-1; 7 bases are a match to TRBD2. Germline-derived CDR1 and CDR2 are SGDLS and YYNGEE. Trimming cost V 2 bases and J 4 bases; bases outside gene matches: 3. The CDR3 extends over 14 amino acids. The CDR3 is CASSVASGYNEQFF. The CDR3 nucleotides read TGTGCCAGCAGCGTCGCTAGCGGATACAATGAGCAGTTCTTC.

CDR3 loop: CASSQSDRDLSGNTIYF. In DNA, the CDR3 is TGTGCCAGCAGCCAATCGGACAGGGACCTCTCTGGAAACACCATATATTTT. This chain joins TRBV3-1 (or the pseudogene TRBV3-2) and TRBJ1-3, with 8 bases matching TRBD1. Losses at the gene ends were 2 bases for V and 0 bases for J; bases not matched to a gene: 6. CDR3 length: 17 residues. CDR1 and CDR2 from the germline V gene are LGHDT and YNNKEL (reference sequence).

This rearrangement joins TRBV7-9 to TRBJ1-6; TRBD1 might be the D (5 bases). V dropped 3 bases and J dropped 5 bases, with 8 bases sitting between them. The germline CDR1 and CDR2 sequences are SEHNR and FQNEAQ (reference sequence). The CDR3 covers 14 residues. The CDR3 DNA is TGTGCCAGCAGCTTGGTACAGGATAATTCACCCCTCCACTTT. Encoded protein: CASSLVQDNSPLHF.

The chain carries TRBV16 and TRBJ2-4, with 9 bases fitting TRBD1. J was trimmed by 0 bases and V by 0 bases; bases with no gene match: 12. The CDR3 contains 20 residues. Germline V gene sequence: CDR1 KGHSY, CDR2 FQNENV. The CDR3 spells CASSQSTGQGLPLAKNIQYF. CDR3 bases: TGTGCCAGCAGCCAATCTACGGGACAGGGCCTGCCGCTAGCCAAAAACATTCAGTACTTC. The full variable domain, its missing parts supplied by reference TRBV16 and TRBJ2-4, is GEEVAQTPKHLVRGEGQKAKLYCAPIKGHSYVFWYQQVLKNEFKFLISFQNENVFDETGMPKERFSAKCLPNSPCSLEIQATKLEDSAVYFCASSQSTGQGLPLAKNIQYFGAGTRLSVL.

V is TRBV19 and J is TRBJ2-1, with a tentative D call TRBD1 (5 bases). Trimming took 6 bases from V and 4 from J, leaving 16 bases between them. The CDR3 consists of 15 residues. CDR1 is LNHDA and CDR2 is SQIVND in the germline V gene (reference sequence). For the CDR3, the DNA is TGTGCCAGTAGATGGGGCGGCGGAAATTACAATGAGCAGTTCTTC. Its protein is CASRWGGGNYNEQFF.

The chain carries TRBV19 and TRBJ1-1; 9 bases map to TRBD1. Germline V gene lookup returns CDR1 LNHDA and CDR2 SQIVND (reference sequence). CDR3 length: 14 amino acids. The J segment lost 5 bases and the V segment lost 6 bases, leaving 7 bases of the junction unmatched. This CDR3 reads CASSDGQGRTEAFF. The CDR3 coding sequence is TGTGCCAGTAGCGACGGACAGGGGAGGACTGAAGCTTTCTTT.

This clone was counted only a few times. The chain joins TRBV27 to TRBJ1-5, with D unclear. The CDR3 contains 14 residues. Trimming removed 5 bases at V and 0 bases at J, with 8 bases between. Germline values: CDR1 MNHEY, CDR2 SMNVEV (reference sequence). The CDR3 nucleotides are TGTGCCAGCAGTGCGGGGTCTAGCAATCAGCCCCAGCATTTT. Amino acids: CASSAGSSNQPQHF.

The V gene is TRBV2, the J gene TRBJ2-5; D is unresolved. With 2 bases removed from V and 2 bases from J, the gap between germline ends came to 18 bases. Germline loops: CDR1 SNHLY, CDR2 FYNNEI. The CDR3 has 17 amino acids. The chain's CDR3 is CASSESQASLDQETQYF. The CDR3 nucleotides are TGTGCCAGCAGTGAATCGCAGGCCTCACTTGATCAAGAGACCCAGTACTTC.

The chain carries TRBV11-1 and TRBJ2-7, with D tentatively TRBD2 (5 bases). This CDR3 region has 16 residues. The ends were cut back, 2 bases at V and 0 bases at J, with 14 bases in the middle. Looked up from germline, CDR1 is SGHAT and CDR2 is FQDESV (reference sequence). CDR3 nucleotide sequence: TGTGCCAGCAGCTTATCGGCTAGCCCCAGCTCCTACGAGCAGTACTTC. Its translation is CASSLSASPSSYEQYF.

The V gene is TRBV5-6, the J gene TRBJ2-5; TRBD1 matches 7 bases. Germline trimming cut 4 bases from V and 7 bases from J; bases unmatched to any gene: 22. Looked up from germline, CDR1 is SGHDT and CDR2 is YYEEEE. The CDR3 spans 18 residues. The CDR3 sequence: CASSQSLYYQTGVGTQYF. In DNA, the CDR3 is TGTGCCAGCAGCCAGAGCCTGTACTATCAAACAGGGGTAGGGACCCAGTACTTC. Using reference TRBV5-6 and TRBJ2-5 for the parts outside the CDR3, the full variable domain is DAGVTQSPTHLIKTRGQQVTLRCSPKSGHDTVSWYQQALGQGPQFIFQYYEEEERQRGNFPDRFSGHQFPNYSSELNVNALLLGDSALYLCASSQSLYYQTGVGTQYFGPGTRLLVL.

This chain connects TRBV29-1 to TRBJ2-7; 8 bases match TRBD2. The V gene's germline CDR1 is SQVTM and CDR2 ANQGSEA. V was clipped by 7 bases and J by 0 bases; unmatched bases: 8. There are 14 residues in the CDR3. CDR3: CSAGQRGSSYEQYF. DNA for the CDR3: TGCAGCGCCGGCCAGCGGGGGAGCTCCTACGAGCAGTACTTC.